These T cell receptor beta chains were read from a single sample in a study of blood T cell repertoires in COVID-19. Only in-frame clones appear in the TCRdb table, and some are missing; sequencing was by immunoSEQ multiplex PCR. The repertoire includes 95,000 to 110,000 clones, around nine tenths of them detected once, and around 3.1% sits in the top ten. Sequencing input: peripheral blood. The receptors were sampled from a man over 45 in a cohort sampled during active COVID-19. Both conserved end residues are trimmed from each CDR3. Fields, in order: V gene, J gene, clone size, CDR3 protein. The size field is filled for only some rows; it gives once, few, many or a size class.

TRBV6-1	TRBJ2-5	.	ASSEMGRKTQY
TRBV6-1	TRBJ1-2	.	ASSETRGGASYGYT
TRBV5-4	TRBJ2-1	.	ASSLGQANEQF
TRBV18	TRBJ1-1	few	ASSQTREGEAF
TRBV28	TRBJ1-4	.	ASTTFVGASNEKLF
TRBV4-1	TRBJ1-5	.	ASSPTGGNQPQH
TRBV28	TRBJ2-1	.	ASRARSYNEQF
TRBV6-6	TRBJ1-3	.	ASSPTQNTIY
TRBV3-1/TRBV3-2	TRBJ1-1	.	ASSRTGPGTEAF
TRBV4-3	TRBJ2-4	.	ASSQDWGGLQY
TRBV2	TRBJ2-2	.	ASRGLASGELF
TRBV6-5	TRBJ1-1	.	ASRGTVEAF
TRBV5-4	TRBJ1-1	.	ASSLEFDRGETEAF
TRBV7-6	TRBJ2-1	.	ASSSRTATYNEQF
TRBV19	TRBJ2-5	.	ASSIHASRQEETQY
TRBV11-3	TRBJ2-1	.	ASSHPGGFNEQF
TRBV9	TRBJ2-1	.	ASSVKDRQRGVSYNEQF
TRBV15	TRBJ2-3	.	ATSRASGRTDTQY
TRBV9	TRBJ2-4	few	ASSAAGEPKNIQY
TRBV5-4	TRBJ2-3	.	ASSPQGGGGTDTQY
TRBV12-5	TRBJ1-3	.	ASGAGFSGNTIY
TRBV4-1	TRBJ1-2	once	ASSQEGTGLSGYT
TRBV7-8	TRBJ2-5	.	ASSTRLLRGGRETQY
TRBV5-1	TRBJ1-1	few	ASSTSDRPEAF
TRBV7-2	TRBJ1-6	.	ASSPQGNNSPLH
TRBV7-9	TRBJ1-2	.	ASSLEGLGGYT
TRBV9	TRBJ2-3	few	ASSSGGYSTDTQY
TRBV19	TRBJ1-5	.	ASSTGRASNQPQH
TRBV9	TRBJ1-4	.	ASSFQGGSNEKLF